Each of the 29 T cell receptor beta chains below was sequenced from the same sample in a study of Graves' ophthalmopathy and Graves' hyperthyroidism. For repertoire sequencing, the TCR beta CDR3 regions were amplified from RNA transcripts. First-round RT-PCR used HTBI primers; second-round multiplex PCR followed. TCRdb passed the multiplex PCR reads through MiXCR, listing each CDR3 protein once. Among around 400,000 distinct CDR3 sequences, roughly 18% were seen once, and the ten largest hold around 1.4%. The sample comprised peripheral blood. The receptors originated from a woman aged 18-29 years with Graves' ophthalmopathy.

There are many counts of this clonotype. The DNA of the CDR3 is TGTGCCAGCCATCCCGGGACAGGGTTGTACTTC. It codes for CASHPGTGLYF. The chain carries TRBV12-3 or TRBV12-4 and TRBJ2-7; TRBD1 matches 9 bases. The CDR3 spans 11 residues. V dropped 8 bases and J dropped 12; count of bases not matched to a gene: 8.

This clonotype was recorded at least ten times. The J gene is TRBJ1-1, the V gene TRBV20-1, with D perhaps matching TRBD1 (6 bases). Trimming removed 6 bases from V and 6 bases from J, with 17 bases in between. Germline V gene data show CDR1 as DFQATT and CDR2 as SNEGSKA (reference sequence). This CDR3 spans 13 amino acids. CDR3 residues: CSAPDSGSAEAFF. CDR3 nucleotide sequence: TGCAGTGCCCCGGACAGCGGATCCGCTGAAGCTTTCTTT.

This clonotype was counted ten times or more. The V and J genes are TRBV7-3 and TRBJ2-7, with TRBD2 matching over 9 bases. The CDR3 runs to 14 residues. With V trimmed by 6 bases and J by 2 bases, 5 bases remained unmatched. Germline V gene sequence: CDR1 SGHTA, CDR2 FQGTGA. The CDR3 DNA reads TGTGCCAGCAGTTTTAGCGGGAGACCCTACGAGCAGTACTTC. Its translation is CASSFSGRPYEQYF.

This clonotype was seen many times. J is TRBJ2-7 and V is TRBV13; 9 bases map to TRBD2. After removal of 1 base from V and 2 bases from J, the junction contained 0 bases not matched to a gene. The CDR3 consists of 14 residues. CDR1 and CDR2 from the germline V gene are PRHDT and FYEKMQ (reference sequence). In DNA, the CDR3 is TGTGCCAGCAGCTTAGAGCGGGGGGCCTACGAGCAGTACTTC. Encoded protein: CASSLERGAYEQYF. The full variable domain, in which reference TRBV13 and TRBJ2-7 provide the parts outside the CDR3, is AAGVIQSPRHLIKEKRETATLKCYPIPRHDTVYWYQQGPGQDPQFLISFYEKMQSDKGSIPDRFSAQQFSDYHSELNMSSLELGDSALYFCASSLERGAYEQYFGPGTRLTVT.

This clonotype was detected many times. V usage is TRBV6-5 and J usage is TRBJ1-2; 9 bases agree with TRBD1. The CDR3 covers 13 residues. Germline trimming cut 6 bases from V and 8 bases from J; bases unmatched to any gene: 7. The germline V gene has CDR1 MNHEY and CDR2 SVGAGI. The CDR3, as DNA: TGTGCCAGCAGACCGGGACAGGGAGGAGGCTACACCTTC. Translating it yields CASRPGQGGGYTF.

This clonotype was picked up many times. V gene TRBV28 combines with J gene TRBJ1-1; perhaps TRBD1 as D (5 bases). CDR3 length: 15 amino acids. Trimming took 5 bases from V and 0 from J, leaving 13 bases between them. In germline, CDR1 is MDHEN, CDR2 SYDVKM. The CDR3 DNA reads TGTGCCAGCAGTCCTCCGACAGCCATGAACACTGAAGCTTTCTTT. It yields the protein CASSPPTAMNTEAFF.

This clonotype has at least ten counts. The genes are TRBV7-2 and TRBJ2-2, with D possibly called TRBD1 or TRBD2 (5 bases each). Germline V gene sequence: CDR1 SGHTA, CDR2 FQGNSA. This CDR3 region has 15 residues. With 2 bases removed from V and 6 bases from J, the gap between germline ends came to 13 bases. The CDR3 nucleotides read TGTGCCAGCAGCTTATTGGATGGGACGGCCGGGGAGCTGTTTTTT. Translating it yields CASSLLDGTAGELFF.

This clonotype has a count of ten or more. CDR3 amino acids: CASSLLGRGSPLHF. The CDR3, as DNA: TGTGCCAGCAGTTTACTGGGTAGAGGGTCACCCCTCCACTTT. This chain connects TRBV27 to TRBJ1-6; unclear D gene. The CDR3 runs 14 residues. Per the germline V gene, CDR1 is MNHEY and CDR2 is SMNVEV (reference sequence). V lost 2 bases to trimming and J lost 10 bases, with 12 bases between them.

This clonotype came up many times. The CDR3 DNA follows: TGCAGTGCTAGAGAGGGCGGGGGAAACACCATATATTTT. Its translation is CSAREGGGNTIYF. The rearrangement links TRBV20-1 to TRBJ1-3, with D unresolved. The germline CDR1 and CDR2 sequences are DFQATT and SNEGSKA (reference sequence). With 0 bases removed from V and 4 bases from J, the gap between germline ends came to 7 bases. This CDR3 is built from 13 residues.

The chain couples TRBV12-3 or TRBV12-4 to TRBJ1-2, with unresolved D. Trimming took off 2 bases at V and 6 bases at J, with 7 bases between the two ends. This CDR3 is built from 12 residues. This CDR3 is CASSLTGNGYTF. The CDR3 DNA follows: TGTGCCAGCAGTTTAACGGGAAATGGCTACACCTTC.

To note about this clonotype: This clone may be a read error of a much larger clone one base away. The chain has TRBV10-3 and TRBJ1-5, with 9 nucleotides matching TRBD1. With 3 bases clipped from V and 3 bases from J, the junction kept 3 bases outside the gene matches. The CDR3 has 15 residues. CDR1 ENHRY and CDR2 SYGVKD come from the germline V gene. The chain's CDR3 is CAISEGQGTNQPQHF. CDR3 in DNA: TGTGCCATCAGTGAAGGACAGGGGACCAATCAGCCCCAGCATTTT.

This clonotype came up once. This chain uses TRBV6-4 with TRBJ1-1, with D maybe TRBD1 (5 bases). The CDR3 sequence is 15 residues long. Germline V lookup: CDR1 MRHNA, CDR2 SNTAGT. The V gene lost 0 bases and the J gene lost 4 bases, with 12 bases spanning the gap. The CDR3 protein is CASSDSQGRITEAFF. The CDR3 DNA is TGTGCCAGCAGTGACTCCCAGGGCAGAATCACTGAAGCTTTCTTT.

In this sample, this clonotype turned up many times. This chain joins TRBV4-2 and TRBJ1-6, with D possibly TRBD1 on 6 matching bases. Per germline, CDR1 LGHNA and CDR2 YNFKEQ. The CDR3 loop spans 15 amino acids. V was clipped by 3 bases and J by 8 bases, with 14 bases between them. This CDR3 is CASSQVEGGDSPLHF. DNA of the CDR3: TGTGCCAGCAGCCAGGTTGAAGGGGGGGATTCACCCCTCCACTTT.

This clonotype was found many times. The chain joins TRBV5-6 to TRBJ2-5; 8 bases agree with TRBD2. CDR3 length: 15 residues. CDR1 and CDR2 from the germline V gene are SGHDT and YYEEEE. V was clipped by 0 bases and J by 7 bases; unmatched bases: 8. The CDR3 sequence is CASSLGAGDLLTQYF. The DNA of the CDR3 is TGTGCCAGCAGCTTGGGAGCGGGGGATTTGTTGACCCAGTACTTC.

This clonotype occurred many times. The chain joins TRBV10-3 to TRBJ2-7; possible D gene TRBD2, 6 bases. CDR1 and CDR2 (germline): ENHRY, SYGVKD. The CDR3 spans 13 residues. The V end was cut by 8 bases, the J end by 7 bases, with 18 bases between. The DNA for the CDR3 is TGTGCCATCGGCGATGGGGGTCGGGGGGAGCAGTACTTC. Translation: CAIGDGGRGEQYF.

V is TRBV5-6 and J is TRBJ2-7; D unclear. The V gene lost 0 bases and the J gene lost 0 bases, with 19 bases spanning the gap. Germline assignment: CDR1 SGHDT and CDR2 YYEEEE. The CDR3 runs 18 residues. Here the CDR3 reads CASSLGRTIFRSSYEQYF. CDR3 in DNA: TGTGCCAGCAGCTTGGGACGCACGATATTCAGGAGCTCCTACGAGCAGTACTTC.

This clonotype came up many times. The chain carries TRBV27 and TRBJ1-5, with D tentatively TRBD1 (6 bases). Germline CDR1 reads MNHEY; CDR2 reads SMNVEV (reference sequence). The ends were cut back, 10 bases at V and 7 bases at J, with 20 bases in the middle. The length of the CDR3 is 14 residues. CDR3 protein: CATSPGGLRQPQHF. CDR3 nucleotide sequence: TGTGCCACCTCACCCGGGGGGCTTAGGCAGCCCCAGCATTTT.

This clonotype appeared many times. The rearrangement links TRBV15 to TRBJ1-2; D possibly corresponds to TRBD1 (5 bases). Trimming left V 0 bases short and J 8 bases short, with 19 bases between. The germline gives CDR1 LNHNV, CDR2 YYDKDF (reference sequence). The CDR3 is 16 amino acids. CDR3 in DNA: TGTGCCACCAGCAGAGATGTAGTAGGGGTGACCGGGGGCTACACCTTC. This encodes CATSRDVVGVTGGYTF. The whole variable domain, remainder taken from reference TRBV15 and TRBJ1-2, is DAMVIQNPRYQVTQFGKPVTLSCSQTLNHNVMYWYQQKSSQAPKLLFHYYDKDFNNEADTPDNFQSRRPNTSFCFLDIRSPGLGDTAMYLCATSRDVVGVTGGYTFGSGTRLTVV.

This clonotype was seen ten or more times. The rearrangement links TRBV19 to TRBJ2-7, with TRBD1 matching 12 bases. This CDR3 has 15 amino acids. The V gene end was trimmed by 3 bases and the J gene end by 7 bases; junction bases not matched to a gene: 7. Per germline, CDR1 LNHDA and CDR2 SQIVND (reference sequence). CDR3 in DNA: TGTGCCAGTAGTATGGGGACAGGGGGCATTCTTGAGCAGTACTTC. The encoded protein is CASSMGTGGILEQYF. Combining the CDR3 with reference TRBV19 and TRBJ2-7 gives the whole variable domain DGGITQSPKYLFRKEGQNVTLSCEQNLNHDAMYWYRQDPGQGLRLIYYSQIVNDFQKGDIAEGYSVSREKKESFPLTVTSAQKNPTAFYLCASSMGTGGILEQYFGPGTRLTVT.

The genes are TRBV7-2 and TRBJ2-7; 9 bases match TRBD1. This CDR3 has 12 amino acids. Trimming at V came to 10 bases and at J to 7 bases, leaving 8 bases not matched to a gene. Germline CDR1 and CDR2: SGHTA and FQGNSA. The CDR3 bases are TGTGCCACCGGGACAGGGATCATTGAGCAGTACTTC. The encoded protein is CATGTGIIEQYF.

The table lists this clonotype with a few counts. This may be a read error, as it is one base from a much larger clone. The chain carries TRBV28 and TRBJ2-7; D might be TRBD2 (5 bases). The V end lost 6 bases, the J end lost 6 bases, and 18 bases lay between the germline ends. Germline CDR1 MDHEN, CDR2 SYDVKM. The CDR3 contains 14 residues. The CDR3 nucleotides are TGTGCCAGCAGCCCCGCGACATGGGCGGGCGAGCAGTACTTC. Amino acid sequence: CASSPATWAGEQYF.

The chain uses TRBV4-1 and TRBJ1-5; TRBD1 is a possible D gene (5 bases). Per germline, CDR1 MGHRA and CDR2 YSYEKL. Trimming took off 1 base at V and 1 base at J, with 11 bases between the two ends. The length of the CDR3 is 16 residues. This CDR3 is CASSQVYRRSNQPQHF. DNA of the CDR3: TGCGCCAGCAGCCAAGTATACAGGAGGAGCAATCAGCCCCAGCATTTT.

Many counts were recorded for this clonotype. The CDR3 loop reads CAWSVGTGGVQYF. The CDR3 nucleotides are TGTGCCTGGAGTGTGGGGACAGGGGGCGTACAGTACTTC. The chain has TRBV30 and TRBJ2-7, with TRBD1 matching 12 bases. V shed 0 bases and J 10 bases; nucleotides not matched to a gene: 4. The CDR3 covers 13 residues. The V gene's germline CDR1 is GTSNPN and CDR2 SVGIG (reference sequence).

This clonotype has a count of ten or more. The V gene is TRBV6-5, the J gene TRBJ2-7; 7 bases are shared with TRBD1. This CDR3 has 18 residues. Trimming cost V 4 bases and J 1 base; bases outside gene matches: 16. Germline V gives CDR1 MNHEY, CDR2 SVGAGI. CDR3: CASSSATGVGGRSYEQYF. CDR3 coding DNA: TGTGCCAGCAGTTCCGCTACAGGGGTAGGTGGAAGGTCCTACGAGCAGTACTTC.

This clonotype was counted ten times or more. The rearrangement uses TRBV27 and TRBJ2-7, with D tentatively TRBD1 (7 bases). With 2 bases removed from V and 3 bases from J, the gap between germline ends came to 11 bases. Per germline, CDR1 MNHEY and CDR2 SMNVEV (reference sequence). The CDR3 has 14 amino acids. The CDR3 sequence: CASSLPGGYYEQYF. The CDR3 nucleotides are TGTGCCAGCAGTTTACCAGGGGGGTACTACGAGCAGTACTTC.

The chain combines TRBV6-2 or TRBV6-3 with TRBJ1-1, with D possibly TRBD1 on 5 matching bases. The CDR3 is made up of 15 amino acids. V lost 4 bases to trimming and J lost 7 bases, with 19 bases between them. Germline V CDR1 and CDR2: MNHEY, SVGEGT. The CDR3 sequence is CASSSSRQPPGEAFF. The DNA of the CDR3 is TGTGCCAGCAGTTCTTCCCGACAGCCACCGGGTGAAGCTTTCTTT.

This clonotype was recorded many times. The V call is TRBV7-9, the J call TRBJ1-2; 7 positions match TRBD1. This CDR3 has 12 residues. J was trimmed by 8 bases and V by 4 bases; bases with no gene match: 4. Germline V lookup: CDR1 SEHNR, CDR2 FQNEAQ (reference sequence). The DNA for the CDR3 is TGTGCCAGCAGCTCGGGACAGCGGGGCTACACCTTC. Its translation is CASSSGQRGYTF. Full variable domain (missing parts from reference TRBV7-9 and TRBJ1-2): DTGVSQNPRHKITKRGQNVTFRCDPISEHNRLYWYRQTLGQGPEFLTYFQNEAQLEKSRLLSDRFSAERPKGSFSTLEIQRTEQGDSAMYLCASSSGQRGYTFGSGTRLTVV.

This clonotype was seen at least ten times. The J gene is TRBJ1-6, the V gene TRBV20-1, with D perhaps TRBD1 (6 bases). The germline V and J ends were trimmed by 1 base and 0 bases, with 10 bases remaining between them. CDR1 and CDR2 from the germline V gene are DFQATT and SNEGSKA (reference sequence). This CDR3 has 16 residues. This chain's CDR3 is CSARGTDSSYNSPLHF. CDR3 DNA sequence: TGCAGTGCTAGAGGGACAGACAGCTCCTATAATTCACCCCTCCACTTT.

In this sample, this clonotype turned up a few times. With a much larger clone just one base away, this may be a read error. The chain couples TRBV9 to TRBJ1-1; 7 bases are shared with TRBD1. CDR3 length: 15 amino acids. CDR1 SGDLS and CDR2 YYNGEE come from the germline V gene. This CDR3 reads CGSSVFDRVNTEAFF. For the CDR3, the DNA is TGTGGCAGCAGCGTTTTCGACAGGGTTAATACTGAAGCTTTCTTT. The complete variable domain, with remaining parts taken from reference TRBV9 and TRBJ1-1, reads DSGVTQTPKHLITATGQRVTLRCSPRSGDLSVYWYQQSLDQGLQFLIQYYNGEERAKGNILERFSAQQFPDLHSELNLSSLELGDSALYFCGSSVFDRVNTEAFFGQGTRLTVV.